The 29 T cell receptor beta chains below all came from one sample that was sequenced in a study of cytomegalovirus exposure and HLA in healthy donors. PCR was performed using 60 Vbeta and 13 Jbeta primers. The table came from immunoSEQ multiplex PCR; TCRdb's copy has only in-frame clones and leaves some out. This sample carries roughly 56,000 clones, more than 70% of them seen once, and the ten largest clones take approximately 50%. The sequenced material came from PBMCs. These receptors all stem from a man in his fifties or sixties in good health and CMV-seropositive.

The gene calls are TRBV9 and TRBJ2-4; 9 positions match TRBD2. Germline CDR1 and CDR2: SGDLS and YYNGEE. The CDR3 loop spans 17 amino acids. Losses at the gene ends were 0 bases for V and 1 base for J; bases not matched to a gene: 5. The chain's CDR3 is CASSVGQAGGAKNIQYF. DNA of the CDR3: TGTGCCAGCAGCGTAGGACAGGCGGGGGGGGCCAAAAACATTCAGTACTTC.

This chain links TRBV4-3 with TRBJ2-1, with D unclear. V lost 2 bases and J lost 3, with 17 bases in between. This CDR3 region has 17 residues. Germline-derived CDR1 and CDR2 are LGHNA and YSLEER. The CDR3 protein is CASSQHMIALIYNEQFF. The CDR3 DNA reads as TGCGCCAGCAGCCAACATATGATCGCCCTAATCTACAATGAGCAGTTCTTC.

Concerning this clone itself: This is likely a read error, given that the CDR3 carries no conserved phenylalanine or tryptophan at its end. The chain employs TRBV5-7 and TRBJ1-5; weak D call: TRBD1 (5 bases). TRBV5-7 is reported as an ORF; its role is uncertain. Trimming took 3 bases from V and 5 from J, leaving 9 bases between them. The CDR3 sequence is 13 residues long. The CDR3: CASSWGVYQPQHL. The CDR3 DNA reads TGTGCCAGCAGCTGGGGGGTCTATCAGCCCCAGCATTTG.

The V call is TRBV5-1, the J call TRBJ1-3, with D possibly TRBD1 on 6 matching bases. Germline V CDR1 and CDR2: SGHRS, YFSETQ. V lost 4 bases to trimming and J lost 4 bases, with 9 bases between them. The CDR3 consists of 13 residues. CDR3: CASSATGGNTIYF. CDR3 nucleotide sequence: TGCGCCAGCAGCGCCACAGGGGGAAACACCATATATTTT.

The rearrangement links TRBV2 to TRBJ2-5, with no clear D. CDR3 length equals 12 residues. Deletions cut 4 bases from V and 2 bases from J, with 5 bases between. Germline CDR1 reads SNHLY; CDR2 reads FYNNEI. The CDR3 region is CASSGRQETQYF. CDR3 nucleotides: TGTGCCAGCAGTGGCAGGCAAGAGACCCAGTACTTC. The full variable domain, completed using reference TRBV2 and TRBJ2-5, is EPEVTQTPSHQVTQMGQEVILRCVPISNHLYFYWYRQILGQKVEFLVSFYNNEISEKSEIFDDQFSVERPDGSNFTLKIRSTKLEDSAMYFCASSGRQETQYFGPGTRLLVL.

Here the CDR3 DNA reads TGTGCCAGCAGTTCAGCGGGAGTAAGGGGCAATGAGCAGTTCTTC. Translating it yields CASSSAGVRGNEQFF. The chain couples TRBV7-2 to TRBJ2-1; 8 bases agree with TRBD2. J lost 6 bases, V lost 6 bases, and 10 bases had no gene match. CDR1 is SGHTA, CDR2 FQGNSA, per germline. The CDR3 runs 15 residues.

The chain joins TRBV13 to TRBJ1-4; 8 bases map to TRBD1. V lost 5 bases to trimming and J lost 3 bases; unmatched junction nucleotides: 5. The CDR3 is made up of 15 amino acids. Germline CDR1 and CDR2: PRHDT and FYEKMQ (reference sequence). CDR3: CASSAHRGANEKLFF. The CDR3 nucleotides read TGTGCCAGCAGCGCACACAGGGGGGCTAATGAAAAACTGTTTTTT.

The chain uses TRBV29-1 and TRBJ2-1; 10 bases align to TRBD1. V lost 2 bases to trimming and J lost 7 bases; unmatched junction nucleotides: 2. This CDR3 spans 13 amino acids. From germline, CDR1 is SQVTM and CDR2 ANQGSEA. The CDR3, as DNA: TGCAGCGTTGAATCGGGACAGGGGAATGAGCAGTTCTTC. Its translation: CSVESGQGNEQFF.

The chain has TRBV2 and TRBJ1-2, with TRBD1 as a possible D gene (5 bases). CDR3 length equals 15 residues. V lost 3 bases and J lost 7, with 18 bases in between. CDR1 and CDR2 (germline): SNHLY, FYNNEI. CDR3: CASSESSRQGGGYTF. CDR3 in DNA: TGTGCCAGCAGTGAGTCTTCCCGGCAGGGCGGTGGCTACACCTTC. The complete variable domain, with remaining parts taken from reference TRBV2 and TRBJ1-2, reads EPEVTQTPSHQVTQMGQEVILRCVPISNHLYFYWYRQILGQKVEFLVSFYNNEISEKSEIFDDQFSVERPDGSNFTLKIRSTKLEDSAMYFCASSESSRQGGGYTFGSGTRLTVV.

The chain joins TRBV28 to TRBJ1-1, with no clear D. V dropped 2 bases and J dropped 0 bases, with 13 bases sitting between them. The CDR3 contains 16 residues. Germline CDR1 and CDR2: MDHEN and SYDVKM. In nucleotides, the CDR3 is TGTGCCAGCAGTTTAGGAGGTAGTCCGATGAACACTGAAGCTTTCTTT. Protein sequence: CASSLGGSPMNTEAFF.

V usage is TRBV7-8 and J usage is TRBJ2-1; 10 bases are a match to TRBD2. The germline V gene has CDR1 SGHVS and CDR2 FQNEAQ. The CDR3 is 17 residues long. V dropped 1 base and J dropped 3; count of bases not matched to a gene: 6. For the CDR3, the DNA is TGTGCCAGCAGCTTAGGGGCTAGCGGGAGTATCTACAATGAGCAGTTCTTC. It codes for CASSLGASGSIYNEQFF.

This clone was detected ten times or more. This probably arose from a read error, given a far larger clone one base away. The sample contains more than one DNA sequence encoding this CDR3. The chain carries TRBV15 and TRBJ2-5, with 9 positions matching TRBD1. In germline, CDR1 is LNHNV, CDR2 YYDKDF (reference sequence). The CDR3 is 15 amino acids. The CDR3 loop reads CATSLQGAPGETQYF. CDR3 nucleotides: TGTGCAACCAGTTTACAGGGGGCGCCTGGGGAGACCCAGTACTTC. The full variable domain, in which reference TRBV15 and TRBJ2-5 provide the parts outside the CDR3, is DAMVIQNPRYQVTQFGKPVTLSCSQTLNHNVMYWYQQKSSQAPKLLFHYYDKDFNNEADTPDNFQSRRPNTSFCFLDIRSPGLGDTAMYLCATSLQGAPGETQYFGPGTRLLVL.

The CDR3 nucleotides are TGTGCCAGCAGCGCGACAGTTACCGGGAGCAATGAGCAGTTCTTC. Translating it yields CASSATVTGSNEQFF. The V gene is TRBV9, the J gene TRBJ2-1; TRBD2 is a possible D gene (6 bases). V shed 3 bases and J shed 6 bases, with 16 bases lying between them. This CDR3 has 15 residues. From germline, CDR1 is SGDLS and CDR2 YYNGEE.

The genes are TRBV7-3 and TRBJ1-1; D is perhaps TRBD1 (5 bases). Germline lookup yields CDR1 SGHTA and CDR2 FQGTGA. The CDR3 contains 13 residues. V was cut by 4 bases and J by 2 bases, with 8 bases left in between. The CDR3 reads CASSSDSNTEAFF. The CDR3 region has the DNA TGTGCCAGCAGCTCAGACAGTAACACTGAAGCTTTCTTT. Looking up the rest from reference TRBV7-3 and TRBJ1-1 gives the full variable domain: GAGVSQTPSNKVTEKGKYVELRCDPISGHTALYWYRQSLGQGPEFLIYFQGTGAADDSGLPNDRFFAVRPEGSVSTLKIQRTERGDSAVYLCASSSDSNTEAFFGQGTRLTVV.

In the case of this clone: This same CDR3 is encoded by further DNA sequences in the sample. The chain has TRBV18 and TRBJ2-7, with 9 bases identical to TRBD1. Unmatched junction bases numbered 4, after V lost 3 bases and J lost 4 bases. This CDR3 region has 14 residues. Looked up from germline, CDR1 is KGHSH and CDR2 is LQKENI. The CDR3 here is CASSPGTGSYEQYF. CDR3 coding DNA: TGTGCCAGCTCACCTGGGACAGGGTCTTACGAGCAGTACTTC. Full variable domain (outside the CDR3, taken from reference TRBV18 and TRBJ2-7): NAGVMQNPRHLVRRRGQEARLRCSPMKGHSHVYWYRQLPEEGLKFMVYLQKENIIDESGMPKERFSAEFPKEGPSILRIQQVVRGDSAAYFCASSPGTGSYEQYFGPGTRLTVT.

This chain uses TRBV6-1 with TRBJ2-6, with D tentatively TRBD1 (6 bases). Looked up from germline, CDR1 is MNHNS and CDR2 is SASEGT. The V and J ends lost 4 bases and 2 bases respectively, with 12 bases between them. The CDR3 runs 16 residues. CDR3 protein: CASSGTVPPGANVLTF. Here the CDR3 DNA reads TGTGCCAGCAGTGGGACAGTACCGCCTGGGGCCAACGTCCTGACTTTC.

J is TRBJ2-1 and V is TRBV7-2; a weak D match, TRBD2 (6 bases). The CDR3 extends over 15 amino acids. Germline CDR1 SGHTA, CDR2 FQGNSA. V was trimmed by 6 bases and J by 4 bases, leaving 16 bases between them. The CDR3 here is CASSPAGTAYNEQFF. CDR3 nucleotide sequence: TGTGCCAGCAGTCCGGCCGGGACTGCATACAATGAGCAGTTCTTC. The full variable domain, its missing parts supplied by reference TRBV7-2 and TRBJ2-1, is GAGVSQSPSNKVTEKGKDVELRCDPISGHTALYWYRQSLGQGLEFLIYFQGNSAPDKSGLPSDRFSAERTGGSVSTLTIQRTQQEDSAVYLCASSPAGTAYNEQFFGPGTRLTVL.

The gene calls are TRBV30 and TRBJ2-1; D gene ambiguous. The ends were cut back, 1 base at V and 14 bases at J, with 12 bases in the middle. The CDR3 spans 11 residues. Germline loops: CDR1 GTSNPN, CDR2 SVGIG (reference sequence). CDR3 nucleotides: TGTGCCTGGAGTGGTTGGGCCACGAAGTTCTTC. Protein product: CAWSGWATKFF.

In its sample, this clone was seen once. The chain employs TRBV30 and TRBJ1-5; no clear D. Germline CDR1 GTSNPN, CDR2 SVGIG (reference sequence). CDR3 length equals 15 residues. V lost 2 bases and J 4 bases, leaving 15 bases between the germline ends. CDR3 nucleotides: TGTGCCTGGAGTCTAGGTTCAGTACTTAATCAGCCCCAGCATTTT. It codes for CAWSLGSVLNQPQHF.

V usage is TRBV7-3 and J usage is TRBJ2-3; 7 bases fit TRBD1. With 8 bases clipped from V and 2 bases from J, the junction kept 7 bases outside the gene matches. The CDR3 has 14 residues. The germline V gene encodes CDR1 SGHTA and CDR2 FQGTGA. This chain's CDR3 is CASSYRGPTDTQYF. CDR3 nucleotide sequence: TGTGCCAGCTCGTACAGGGGCCCCACAGATACGCAGTATTTT.

This clone was counted between two and nine times. Here the CDR3 DNA reads TGCGCCAGCAGCTTGGCAGGGGCTGCCACTGAAGCTTTCTTT. Its translation is CASSLAGAATEAFF. The rearrangement uses TRBV5-1 and TRBJ1-1; a possible D gene is TRBD1 (6 bases). This CDR3 is 14 amino acids long. Germline lookup yields CDR1 SGHRS and CDR2 YFSETQ. V shed 0 bases and J shed 4 bases, with 10 bases lying between them.

This chain connects TRBV5-1 to TRBJ2-1; TRBD2 matches at 11 bases. Looked up from germline, CDR1 is SGHRS and CDR2 is YFSETQ. V shed 4 bases and J 10 bases; nucleotides not matched to a gene: 7. The CDR3 consists of 14 residues. CDR3 amino acids: CASSATSGVGEQFF. CDR3 nucleotides: TGCGCCAGCAGCGCGACTAGCGGGGTGGGGGAGCAGTTCTTC.

This clone was seen more than once but under ten times. The chain recombines TRBV27 with TRBJ2-5; D is uncertain. Germline loops: CDR1 MNHEY, CDR2 SMNVEV (reference sequence). CDR3 length: 16 residues. V dropped 8 bases and J dropped 1 base, with 20 bases sitting between them. CDR3 nucleotides: TGTGCCAGCTCGACCCGACTCGTGAGGTCCCAAGAGACCCAGTACTTC. This sequence encodes CASSTRLVRSQETQYF.

The chain links TRBV4-2 to TRBJ2-5; TRBD2 aligns across 7 bases. The CDR3 covers 16 residues. Per the germline V gene, CDR1 is LGHNA and CDR2 is YNFKEQ. V gave up 0 bases and J gave up 7 bases; unmatched junction bases: 11. The CDR3 DNA sequence: TGTGCCAGCAGCCAAGATATAGGGACGGGAGGTGGGACCCAGTACTTC. Translation: CASSQDIGTGGGTQYF.

V is TRBV27 and J is TRBJ2-7, with TRBD1 identical over 9 bases. The CDR3 has 18 amino acids. Unmatched junction bases numbered 18, after V lost 5 bases and J lost 4 bases. Germline V gene lookup returns CDR1 MNHEY and CDR2 SMNVEV (reference sequence). CDR3 in DNA: TGTGCCAGCAGTCCAAATGCTCCCGGGACAGGGCTGTGGTACGAGCAGTACTTC. Translated: CASSPNAPGTGLWYEQYF.

This rearrangement joins TRBV29-1 to TRBJ1-1; D is perhaps TRBD1 (6 bases). Trimming removed 5 bases from V and 5 bases from J, with 9 bases in between. This CDR3 is built from 11 residues. CDR1 and CDR2 (germline): SQVTM, ANQGSEA. The CDR3 sequence is CSVFQGTEAFF. Here the CDR3 DNA reads TGCAGCGTTTTCCAGGGGACTGAAGCTTTCTTT.

V gene TRBV27 combines with J gene TRBJ2-7, with D maybe TRBD1 (6 bases). V was pared by 7 bases and J by 3 bases, with 19 bases between. The germline CDR1 and CDR2 sequences are MNHEY and SMNVEV (reference sequence). The CDR3 runs 15 residues. The CDR3, as DNA: TGTGCCAGCAAGTGGCGGTTTGCAGGGGACTACGAGCAGTACTTC. It specifies CASKWRFAGDYEQYF.

This clone was observed a handful of times. This chain uses TRBV19 with TRBJ2-4; perhaps TRBD1 as D (5 bases). The CDR3 totals 15 residues. Germline CDR1 is LNHDA and CDR2 is SQIVND (reference sequence). V lost 6 bases, J lost 3 bases, and 15 bases lay in between. The CDR3 DNA is TGTGCCAGTAGAGGGCTGGGGCTGAACAAAAACATTCAGTACTTC. Amino acid sequence: CASRGLGLNKNIQYF.

The gene calls are TRBV4-2 and TRBJ2-1, with 10 positions matching TRBD2. V was clipped by 0 bases and J by 9 bases; unmatched bases: 8. Per the germline V gene, CDR1 is LGHNA and CDR2 is YNFKEQ. The CDR3 runs 16 residues. Here the CDR3 reads CASSQEGSGRYTEQFF. The CDR3 DNA sequence: TGTGCCAGCAGCCAAGAGGGTAGCGGGAGGTATACTGAGCAGTTCTTC.